Shown below are 32 T cell receptor beta chains from a single sample sequenced in a study of blood T cell repertoires in COVID-19. The repertoire was sequenced with immunoSEQ multiplex PCR; TCRdb's copy has only in-frame clones and lacks some. The sample carries about 130,000 clones, 85% recorded once. The sample was peripheral blood. These receptors originate from a woman aged 80 or over with acute or convalescent COVID-19.

The chain recombines TRBV3-1 (or the pseudogene TRBV3-2) with TRBJ1-4; possibly TRBD1 for D (5 bases). The CDR3 runs 16 residues. The germline V and J ends were trimmed by 7 bases and 6 bases, with 21 bases remaining between them. Germline V lookup: CDR1 LGHDT, CDR2 YNNKEL (reference sequence). CDR3 sequence: CASTLRGGGFDEKLFF. The CDR3 DNA reads as TGTGCCAGCACCCTTCGTGGCGGGGGGTTTGATGAAAAACTGTTTTTT.

This clone turned up a few times. The CDR3: CASSQGGGSNQPQHF. The CDR3 DNA follows: TGTGCCAGCAGCCAGGGTGGAGGGTCGAATCAGCCCCAGCATTTT. V usage is TRBV28 and J usage is TRBJ1-5; D is perhaps TRBD1 (5 bases). V lost 6 bases, J lost 4 bases, and 16 bases lay in between. From germline, CDR1 is MDHEN and CDR2 SYDVKM. This CDR3 comprises 15 residues.

The chain uses TRBV2 and TRBJ2-7, with 7 bases that match TRBD2. The germline gives CDR1 SNHLY, CDR2 FYNNEI. The CDR3 contains 16 residues. Trimming took 2 bases from V and 7 from J; bases not matched to a gene: 14. CDR3 DNA sequence: TGTGCCAGCAGTGAATTACTACCGGGACCAGCGGGGGAGCAGTACGTC. Amino acid sequence: CASSELLPGPAGEQYV.

The chain has TRBV19 and TRBJ1-4; possible D gene TRBD1, 6 bases. The length of the CDR3 is 14 residues. Germline V gives CDR1 LNHDA, CDR2 SQIVND (reference sequence). The V gene lost 3 bases and the J gene lost 7 bases, with 12 bases spanning the gap. Written as DNA, the CDR3 is TGTGCCAGTAGTATCGCGGGGGCTGGTGAAAAACTGTTTTTT. Its protein is CASSIAGAGEKLFF. Full variable domain (rest looked up from reference TRBV19 and TRBJ1-4): DGGITQSPKYLFRKEGQNVTLSCEQNLNHDAMYWYRQDPGQGLRLIYYSQIVNDFQKGDIAEGYSVSREKKESFPLTVTSAQKNPTAFYLCASSIAGAGEKLFFGSGTQLSVL.

In its sample, this clone was seen once. The chain employs TRBV6-5 and TRBJ1-1; 9 positions agree with TRBD1. This CDR3 comprises 14 residues. Germline loops: CDR1 MNHEY, CDR2 SVGAGI. V trimming: 7 bases; J trimming: 5 bases; junction bases outside the gene matches: 8. The CDR3 region is CASNRDRGRTEAFF. For the CDR3, the DNA is TGTGCCAGCAACCGAGACAGGGGGAGGACTGAAGCTTTCTTT.

V gene TRBV5-1 combines with J gene TRBJ2-5; weak D call: TRBD2 (5 bases). This CDR3 has 15 amino acids. The germline V gene has CDR1 SGHRS and CDR2 YFSETQ. Trimming removed 1 base from V and 3 bases from J, with 13 bases in between. CDR3 nucleotide sequence: TGCGCCAGCAGCTTGCAGCGCGTCGGGGAAGAGACCCAGTACTTC. It specifies CASSLQRVGEETQYF.

This clone came up a few times. V usage is TRBV21-1 and J usage is TRBJ2-2; TRBD1 is taken as the D call from the table, unchecked against the DNA. TRBV21-1 is an annotated pseudogene. The CDR3 has 19 amino acids. CDR3 protein: CASSKEDRARKENTGELFF. Here the CDR3 DNA reads TGTGCCAGCAGCAAAGAGGACAGGGCACGGAAAGAGAACACCGGGGAGCTGTTTTTT.

The chain combines TRBV5-1 with TRBJ1-3, with TRBD1 matching over 9 bases. Trimming at V came to 3 bases and at J to 3 bases, leaving 4 bases not matched to a gene. The CDR3 is made up of 15 amino acids. Germline-derived CDR1 and CDR2 are SGHRS and YFSETQ. The CDR3 spells CASSSTTGGGNTIYF. Written as DNA, the CDR3 is TGCGCCAGCAGCTCTACGACAGGGGGTGGAAACACCATATATTTT.

This clone was found a few times. The chain uses TRBV4-3 and TRBJ2-7, with TRBD1 matching over 8 bases. V was clipped by 3 bases and J by 5 bases; unmatched bases: 9. This CDR3 is built from 15 residues. Germline CDR1 is LGHNA and CDR2 is YSLEER. CDR3 sequence reads: CASSQSWTGSHEQYF. In nucleotides, the CDR3 is TGCGCCAGCAGCCAGTCGTGGACAGGGAGCCACGAGCAGTACTTC.

The genes are TRBV7-9 and TRBJ1-2; D may be TRBD1 (6 bases). Trimming shortened V by 1 base and J by 3 bases, and 12 bases separated the two germline ends. The CDR3 has 15 amino acids. CDR1 is SEHNR and CDR2 is FQNEAQ in the germline V gene (reference sequence). The CDR3 sequence is CASSLGAGGDYGYTF. The CDR3 nucleotides are TGTGCCAGCAGCTTAGGGGCTGGGGGCGACTATGGCTACACCTTC.

This clone has only one observation. This chain joins TRBV13 and TRBJ2-7; possible D gene TRBD1, 6 bases. Trimming took off 9 bases at V and 2 bases at J, with 20 bases between the two ends. CDR3 size: 15 residues. Germline CDR1 reads PRHDT; CDR2 reads FYEKMQ (reference sequence). DNA for the CDR3: TGTGCCAGTAGGAAATACGGGACACACACCTACGAGCAGTACGTC. It specifies CASRKYGTHTYEQYV.

The chain links TRBV7-6 to TRBJ1-2; possibly TRBD1 for D (5 bases). The CDR3 spans 14 residues. Germline CDR1 is SGHVS and CDR2 is FNYEAQ. V lost 5 bases and J lost 4, with 14 bases in between. CDR3 sequence (DNA): TGTGCCAGCAGCGCCGCGGGACTCTCCTATGGCTACACCTTC. Translated: CASSAAGLSYGYTF.

The chain links TRBV5-1 to TRBJ1-4; 11 positions match TRBD1. The CDR3 covers 17 residues. Germline CDR1 is SGHRS and CDR2 is YFSETQ. Losses at the gene ends were 7 bases for V and 3 bases for J; bases not matched to a gene: 11. CDR3 sequence (DNA): TGCGCCAGCGGAGCTGGACAGGGGGCTGGAGCTAATGAAAAACTGTTTTTT. This translates into CASGAGQGAGANEKLFF.

V gene TRBV3-1 (or the pseudogene TRBV3-2) combines with J gene TRBJ1-1, with 10 bases identical to TRBD1. V shed 4 bases and J 5 bases; nucleotides not matched to a gene: 13. Looked up from germline, CDR1 is LGHDT and CDR2 is YNNKEL (reference sequence). This CDR3 is built from 17 residues. Here the CDR3 DNA reads TGTGCCAGCAGCCCCTCCCCCGGGACAGGGGAAGGAACTGAAGCTTTCTTT. Residues: CASSPSPGTGEGTEAFF.

This sequence joins TRBV9 and TRBJ2-1; unclear D gene. In germline, CDR1 is SGDLS, CDR2 YYNGEE. Between the trimmed V and J ends, which lost 2 bases and 7 bases, there was a span of 16 bases. This CDR3 is built from 15 residues. Here the CDR3 reads CASSVEWAKENEQFF. The CDR3 DNA reads as TGTGCCAGCAGCGTCGAATGGGCAAAAGAGAATGAGCAGTTCTTC.

This clone showed up just once. The chain has TRBV28 and TRBJ2-2, with a weak D call TRBD1 (5 bases). The CDR3 length is 14 residues. Trimming shortened V by 3 bases and J by 6 bases, and 11 bases separated the two germline ends. Germline CDR1 is MDHEN and CDR2 is SYDVKM. CDR3 loop: CASSLGLGAGELFF. CDR3 nucleotides: TGTGCCAGCAGTTTGGGGCTCGGAGCCGGGGAGCTGTTTTTT.

This clone was seen a handful of times. V gene TRBV7-6 combines with J gene TRBJ1-1; a weak D match, TRBD1 (5 bases). The length of the CDR3 is 17 residues. Germline CDR1 and CDR2: SGHVS and FNYEAQ. V was pared by 1 base and J by 5 bases, with 20 bases between. The CDR3 sequence: CASSLDWATGLGTEAFF. In nucleotides, the CDR3 is TGTGCCAGCAGCTTAGATTGGGCAACAGGATTGGGGACTGAAGCTTTCTTT.

The CDR3 loop reads CASSLGLQGGNGYTF. Written as DNA, the CDR3 is TGTGCCAGCAGCTTGGGACTACAGGGGGGCAATGGCTACACCTTC. The chain has TRBV7-2 and TRBJ1-2; 8 positions agree with TRBD1. Germline CDR1 reads SGHTA; CDR2 reads FQGNSA. Germline trimming cut 3 bases from V and 6 bases from J; bases unmatched to any gene: 9. There are 15 residues in the CDR3.

The chain recombines TRBV10-2 with TRBJ2-2; the D gene is possibly TRBD1 (6 bases). The CDR3 is 14 amino acids. Germline CDR1 and CDR2: WSHSY and SAAADI. V lost 8 bases, J lost 8 bases, and 18 bases lay in between. The CDR3: CASSETGLVGELFF. In nucleotides, the CDR3 is TGCGCCAGCTCAGAAACAGGGCTAGTAGGGGAGCTGTTTTTT.

This chain joins TRBV18 and TRBJ2-3; TRBD1 agrees at 7 bases. Germline trimming cut 6 bases from V and 1 base from J; bases unmatched to any gene: 10. CDR1 is KGHSH and CDR2 is LQKENI in the germline V gene. The CDR3 is 16 amino acids. The CDR3 spells CASSGETGPGTDTQYF. The DNA for the CDR3 is TGTGCCAGCTCCGGGGAGACAGGGCCGGGCACAGATACGCAGTATTTT.

The rearrangement uses TRBV6-2 or TRBV6-3 and TRBJ1-5; 7 positions match TRBD1. The CDR3 has 17 amino acids. Germline CDR1 reads MNHEY; CDR2 reads SVGEGT. The J segment lost 2 bases and the V segment lost 5 bases, leaving 12 bases of the junction unmatched. CDR3 loop: CASSRSTGRGGNQPQHF. The CDR3, as DNA: TGTGCCAGCAGTCGTTCGACAGGGCGAGGGGGCAATCAGCCCCAGCATTTT.

This rearrangement joins TRBV9 to TRBJ2-5, with TRBD2 matching over 12 bases. Germline V lookup: CDR1 SGDLS, CDR2 YYNGEE. V gave up 6 bases and J gave up 5 bases; unmatched junction bases: 8. The length of the CDR3 is 15 residues. CDR3 protein: CASTSSGGARETQYF. The CDR3 nucleotides are TGTGCCAGCACCTCTAGCGGGGGGGCCAGGGAGACCCAGTACTTC.

V and J are TRBV18 and TRBJ1-3; 7 bases match TRBD1. CDR3 length: 19 residues. Germline V CDR1 and CDR2: KGHSH, LQKENI. V was clipped by 3 bases and J by 0 bases; unmatched bases: 14. The CDR3 DNA reads TGTGCCAGCTCACCTAAGGGACAGTTCCTAAACTCCTCTGGAAACACCATATATTTT. It is translated as CASSPKGQFLNSSGNTIYF.

The V gene is TRBV7-9, the J gene TRBJ1-2; the D is unclear. Per the germline V gene, CDR1 is SEHNR and CDR2 is FQNEAQ (reference sequence). The CDR3 is 13 residues long. Deletions cut 5 bases from V and 3 bases from J, with 10 bases between. The CDR3 loop reads CASSVGGDYGYTF. CDR3 coding DNA: TGTGCCAGCAGCGTCGGAGGAGACTATGGCTACACCTTC.

The chain combines TRBV5-6 with TRBJ2-5, with TRBD1 matching 9 bases. Trimming cost V 3 bases and J 5 bases; bases outside gene matches: 5. Germline assignment: CDR1 SGHDT and CDR2 YYEEEE. This CDR3 is 14 amino acids long. CDR3 amino acids: CASSYGTGRETQYF. The CDR3 coding sequence is TGTGCCAGCAGCTACGGGACAGGGAGGGAGACCCAGTACTTC.

The CDR3 nucleotides are TGTGCCAGCAGTCTTCGGGTTGATACGCAGTATTTT. Protein sequence: CASSLRVDTQYF. This chain joins TRBV2 and TRBJ2-3; D gene unclear. From germline, CDR1 is SNHLY and CDR2 FYNNEI. The CDR3 is 12 residues long. Trimming took off 5 bases at V and 6 bases at J, with 9 bases between the two ends.

This clone was seen a few times. This chain links TRBV6-1 with TRBJ1-2, with TRBD1 as a possible D gene (6 bases). Trimming pared 4 bases from V and 0 bases from J, leaving 18 bases between. The CDR3 consists of 17 residues. The germline V gene encodes CDR1 MNHNS and CDR2 SASEGT. CDR3 amino acids: CASSGGTGTLTNYGYTF. The CDR3 DNA reads as TGTGCCAGCAGTGGGGGGACCGGGACACTGACTAACTATGGCTACACCTTC.

The chain combines TRBV25-1 with TRBJ1-1; 7 bases match TRBD1. Germline CDR1 is MGHDK and CDR2 is SYGVNS. Unmatched junction bases numbered 4, after V lost 3 bases and J lost 3 bases. CDR3 size: 14 residues. DNA of the CDR3: TGTGCCAGCAGTGATGGAGGGGGCTACACTGAAGCTTTCTTT. Translating gives CASSDGGGYTEAFF.

DNA of the CDR3: TGTGCCAGCAGACCGGGACAGGGATGGAACACTGAAGCTTTCTTT. Residues: CASRPGQGWNTEAFF. The chain has TRBV3-1 (or the pseudogene TRBV3-2) and TRBJ1-1; 9 bases align to TRBD1. The trim removed 6 bases at V and 1 base at J, leaving 6 bases unmatched. The CDR3 contains 15 residues. Germline assignment: CDR1 LGHDT and CDR2 YNNKEL (reference sequence).

Points on this clone: A read error may produce the germline difference seen at one junction end. The CDR3 DNA follows: TGTGCCAGTAGCATAGAACCTCGACAGGGAAACACTGAAGCTTTCTTT. Amino acid sequence: CASSIEPRQGNTEAFF. V gene TRBV19 combines with J gene TRBJ1-1; 7 bases are shared with TRBD1. Germline CDR1 and CDR2: LNHDA and SQIVND (reference sequence). The CDR3 is 16 amino acids.

This clone was seen just once. The rearrangement joins TRBV2 to TRBJ1-3; 9 positions match TRBD1. V shed 7 bases and J 4 bases; nucleotides not matched to a gene: 5. Germline-derived CDR1 and CDR2 are SNHLY and FYNNEI. The CDR3 totals 14 residues. The CDR3 sequence is CASMYRGQGNTIYF. The CDR3 coding sequence is TGTGCCAGCATGTACAGGGGGCAAGGAAACACCATATATTTT. Using reference TRBV2 and TRBJ1-3 for the parts outside the CDR3, the full variable domain is EPEVTQTPSHQVTQMGQEVILRCVPISNHLYFYWYRQILGQKVEFLVSFYNNEISEKSEIFDDQFSVERPDGSNFTLKIRSTKLEDSAMYFCASMYRGQGNTIYFGEGSWLTVV.

The chain is built from TRBV18 and TRBJ2-4, with 7 bases lining up with TRBD1. After removal of 1 base from V and 2 bases from J, the junction contained 8 bases not matched to a gene. Germline CDR1 and CDR2: KGHSH and LQKENI. There are 17 residues in the CDR3. As DNA, the CDR3 is TGTGCCAGCTCACCACAGACGGCCAGGGGGACCAAAAACATTCAGTACTTC. Translated, it gives CASSPQTARGTKNIQYF.